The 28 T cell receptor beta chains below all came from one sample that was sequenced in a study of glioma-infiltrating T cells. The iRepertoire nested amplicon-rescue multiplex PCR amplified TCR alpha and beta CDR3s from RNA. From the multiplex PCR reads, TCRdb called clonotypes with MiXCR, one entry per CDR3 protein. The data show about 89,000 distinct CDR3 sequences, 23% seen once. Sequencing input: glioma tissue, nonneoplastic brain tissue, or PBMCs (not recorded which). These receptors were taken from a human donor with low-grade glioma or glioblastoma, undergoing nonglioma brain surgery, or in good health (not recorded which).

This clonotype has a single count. In DNA form, the CDR3 reads TGCGCCAGCAGCGTGGGGGGGCCCTACGAGCAGTACTTC. Its protein product is CASSVGGPYEQYF. The chain employs TRBV5-1 and TRBJ2-7, with a tentative D call TRBD2 (7 bases). The CDR3 has 13 amino acids. Germline V gene sequence: CDR1 SGHRS, CDR2 YFSETQ. Trimming shortened V by 4 bases and J by 2 bases, and 10 bases separated the two germline ends.

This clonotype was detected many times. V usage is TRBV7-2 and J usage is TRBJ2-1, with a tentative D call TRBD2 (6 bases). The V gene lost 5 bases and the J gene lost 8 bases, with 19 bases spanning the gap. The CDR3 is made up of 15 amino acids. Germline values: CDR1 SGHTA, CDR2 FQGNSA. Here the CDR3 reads CASSRAGLKGYEQFF. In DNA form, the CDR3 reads TGTGCCAGCAGCAGAGCCGGACTAAAGGGATATGAGCAGTTCTTC.

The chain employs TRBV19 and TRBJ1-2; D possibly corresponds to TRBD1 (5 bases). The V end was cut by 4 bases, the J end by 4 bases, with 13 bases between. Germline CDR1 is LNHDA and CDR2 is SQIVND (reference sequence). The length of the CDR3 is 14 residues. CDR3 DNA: TGTGCCAGTAGTACCCGGGACGCGGGCTATGGCTACACCTTC. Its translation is CASSTRDAGYGYTF.

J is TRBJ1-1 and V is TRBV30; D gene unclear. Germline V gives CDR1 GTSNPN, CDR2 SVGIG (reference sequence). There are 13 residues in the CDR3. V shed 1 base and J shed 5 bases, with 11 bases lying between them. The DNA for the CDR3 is TGTGCCTGGAGTGCCGGGGTAAGGACTGAAGCTTTCTTT. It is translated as CAWSAGVRTEAFF.

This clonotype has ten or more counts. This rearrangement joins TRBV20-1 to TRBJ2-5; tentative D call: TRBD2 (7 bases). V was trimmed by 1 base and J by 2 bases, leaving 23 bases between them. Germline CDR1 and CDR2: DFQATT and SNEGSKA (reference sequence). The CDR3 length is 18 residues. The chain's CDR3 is CSARVLRTKAGQQETQYF. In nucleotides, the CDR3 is TGCAGTGCTAGAGTTCTTAGGACAAAAGCGGGACAACAAGAGACCCAGTACTTC.

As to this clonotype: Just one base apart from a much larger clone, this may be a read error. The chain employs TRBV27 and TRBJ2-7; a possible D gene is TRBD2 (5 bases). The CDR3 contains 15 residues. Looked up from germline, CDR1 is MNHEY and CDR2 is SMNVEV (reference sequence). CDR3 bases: TGTGCCGGCAGATATTCAGCGGATGTAACCTACGAGCAGTACTTC. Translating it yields CAGRYSADVTYEQYF.

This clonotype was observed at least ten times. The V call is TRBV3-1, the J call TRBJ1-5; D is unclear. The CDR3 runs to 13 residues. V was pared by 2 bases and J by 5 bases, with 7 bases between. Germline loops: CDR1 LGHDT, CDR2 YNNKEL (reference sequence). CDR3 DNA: TGTGCCAGCAGCCAAACGCGGTATCAGCCCCAGCATTTT. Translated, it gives CASSQTRYQPQHF.

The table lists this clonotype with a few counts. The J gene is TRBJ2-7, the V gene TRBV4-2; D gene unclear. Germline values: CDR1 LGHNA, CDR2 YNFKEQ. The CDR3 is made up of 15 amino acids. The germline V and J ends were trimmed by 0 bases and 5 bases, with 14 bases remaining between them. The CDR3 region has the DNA TGTGCCAGCAGCCAAGATAGGTCGGCAAATGACGAGCAGTACTTC. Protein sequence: CASSQDRSANDEQYF.

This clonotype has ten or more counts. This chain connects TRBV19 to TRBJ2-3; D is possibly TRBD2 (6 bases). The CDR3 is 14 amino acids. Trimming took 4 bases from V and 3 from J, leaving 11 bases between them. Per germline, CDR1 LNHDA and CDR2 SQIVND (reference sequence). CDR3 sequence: CASSKTSLTDTQYF. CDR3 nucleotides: TGTGCCAGTAGTAAGACTAGTTTAACAGATACGCAGTATTTT. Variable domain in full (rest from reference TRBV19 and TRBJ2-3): DGGITQSPKYLFRKEGQNVTLSCEQNLNHDAMYWYRQDPGQGLRLIYYSQIVNDFQKGDIAEGYSVSREKKESFPLTVTSAQKNPTAFYLCASSKTSLTDTQYFGPGTRLTVL.

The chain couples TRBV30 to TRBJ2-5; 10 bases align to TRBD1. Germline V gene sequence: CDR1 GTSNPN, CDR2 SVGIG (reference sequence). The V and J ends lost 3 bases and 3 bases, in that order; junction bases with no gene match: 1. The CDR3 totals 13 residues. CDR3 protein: CAWRDRGKETQYF. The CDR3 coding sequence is TGTGCCTGGAGGGACAGGGGGAAAGAGACCCAGTACTTC.

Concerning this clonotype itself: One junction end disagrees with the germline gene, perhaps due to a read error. DNA for the CDR3: TGTGCCAGCAGCTCACTCTCGGGTTTGGGGAGCACTGGAGCTTTCTTT. As protein: CASSSLSGLGSTGAFF. V and J are TRBV7-2 and TRBJ1-1; D call uncertain. This CDR3 has 16 amino acids. Germline CDR1 and CDR2: SGHTA and FQGNSA. Full variable domain (remainder filled in from reference TRBV7-2 and TRBJ1-1): GAGVSQSPSNKVTEKGKDVELRCDPISGHTALYWYRQSLGQGLEFLIYFQGNSAPDKSGLPSDRFSAERTGGSVSTLTIQRTQQEDSAVYLCASSSLSGLGSTGAFFGQGTRLTVV.

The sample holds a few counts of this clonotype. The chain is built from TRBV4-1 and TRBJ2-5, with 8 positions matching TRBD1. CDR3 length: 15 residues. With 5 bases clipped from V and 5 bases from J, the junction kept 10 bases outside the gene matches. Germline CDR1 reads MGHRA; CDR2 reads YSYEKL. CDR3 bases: TGCGCCAGCAGCTATGGACAGGGTCTAAGGGAGACCCAGTACTTC. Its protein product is CASSYGQGLRETQYF.

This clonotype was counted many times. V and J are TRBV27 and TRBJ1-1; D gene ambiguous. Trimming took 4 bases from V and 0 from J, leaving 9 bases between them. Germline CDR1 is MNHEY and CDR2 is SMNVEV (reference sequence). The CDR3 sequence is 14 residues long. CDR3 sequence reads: CASSYRGMNTEAFF. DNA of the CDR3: TGTGCCAGCAGTTATCGAGGAATGAACACTGAAGCTTTCTTT.

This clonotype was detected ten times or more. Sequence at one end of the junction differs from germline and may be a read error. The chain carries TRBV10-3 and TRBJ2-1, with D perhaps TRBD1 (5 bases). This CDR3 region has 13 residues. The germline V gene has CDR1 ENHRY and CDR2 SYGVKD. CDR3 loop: CAIRESQGNEQFF. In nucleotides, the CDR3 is TGTGCCATCAGAGAGTCCCAGGGCAATGAGCAGTTCTTC.

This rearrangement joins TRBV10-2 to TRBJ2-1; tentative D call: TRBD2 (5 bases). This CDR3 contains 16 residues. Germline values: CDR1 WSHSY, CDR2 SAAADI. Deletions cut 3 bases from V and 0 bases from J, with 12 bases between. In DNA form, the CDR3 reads TGCGCCAGCAGTGATTGGACTCCCCGCTCCTACAATGAGCAGTTCTTC. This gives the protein CASSDWTPRSYNEQFF.

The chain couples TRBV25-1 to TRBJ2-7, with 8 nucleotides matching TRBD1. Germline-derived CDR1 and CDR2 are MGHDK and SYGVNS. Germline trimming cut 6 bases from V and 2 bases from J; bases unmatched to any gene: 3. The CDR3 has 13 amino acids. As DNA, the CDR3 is TGTGCCAGCAGCGGGACAGGTACCTACGAGCAGTACTTC. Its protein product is CASSGTGTYEQYF.

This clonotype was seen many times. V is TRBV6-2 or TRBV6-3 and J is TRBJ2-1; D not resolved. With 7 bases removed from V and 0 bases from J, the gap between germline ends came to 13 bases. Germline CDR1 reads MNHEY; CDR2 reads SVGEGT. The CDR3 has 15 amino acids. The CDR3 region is CASMPGASSYNEQFF. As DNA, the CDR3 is TGTGCCAGCATGCCCGGCGCGAGCTCCTACAATGAGCAGTTCTTC.

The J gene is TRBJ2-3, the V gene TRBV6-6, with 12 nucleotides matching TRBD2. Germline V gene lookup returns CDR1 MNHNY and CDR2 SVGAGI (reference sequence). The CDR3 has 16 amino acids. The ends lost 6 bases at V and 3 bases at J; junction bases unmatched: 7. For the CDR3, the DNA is TGTGCCAGCAGATTCACTAGCGGGAGGAGGACAGATACGCAGTATTTT. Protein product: CASRFTSGRRTDTQYF.

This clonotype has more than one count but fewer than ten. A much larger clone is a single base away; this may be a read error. CDR3 loop: CASSPGTGSSYERYF. The DNA of the CDR3 is TGTGCCAGCAGTCCAGGGACAGGGAGCTCCTACGAGCGGTACTTC. The chain couples TRBV27 to TRBJ2-7; 9 bases are a match to TRBD1. Germline V CDR1 and CDR2: MNHEY, SMNVEV (reference sequence). The CDR3 sequence is 15 residues long.

The CDR3 coding sequence is TGTGCCAGCAGCTTAGCGGCAGGGGGTTCTCGTCAGCCCCAGCATTTT. Translation: CASSLAAGGSRQPQHF. The V call is TRBV11-2, the J call TRBJ1-5; 7 bases match TRBD1. Germline values: CDR1 SGHAT, CDR2 FQNNGV. The CDR3 extends over 16 amino acids. V shed 1 base and J 6 bases; nucleotides not matched to a gene: 9.

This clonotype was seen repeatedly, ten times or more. The CDR3 DNA reads TGCAGTGCTAGAGAGCGCTGGGATTACCATGGCTACACCTTC. Translated, it gives CSARERWDYHGYTF. The chain couples TRBV20-1 to TRBJ1-2; D is unclear. The CDR3 is 14 residues long. The V and J ends lost 0 bases and 6 bases respectively, with 14 bases between them. Germline CDR1 DFQATT, CDR2 SNEGSKA (reference sequence).

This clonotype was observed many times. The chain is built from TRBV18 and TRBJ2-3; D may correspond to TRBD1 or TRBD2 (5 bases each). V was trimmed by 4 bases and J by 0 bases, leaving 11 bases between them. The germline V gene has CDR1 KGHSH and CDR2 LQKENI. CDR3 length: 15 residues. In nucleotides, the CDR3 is TGTGCCAGCTCACGCATCGAGGGGAGCACAGATACGCAGTATTTT. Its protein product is CASSRIEGSTDTQYF.

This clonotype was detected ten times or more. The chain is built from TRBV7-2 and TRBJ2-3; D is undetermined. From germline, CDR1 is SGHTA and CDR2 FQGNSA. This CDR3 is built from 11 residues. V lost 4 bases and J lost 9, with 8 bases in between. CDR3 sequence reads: CASSSSNTQYF. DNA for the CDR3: TGTGCCAGCAGCTCTAGTAACACGCAGTATTTT.

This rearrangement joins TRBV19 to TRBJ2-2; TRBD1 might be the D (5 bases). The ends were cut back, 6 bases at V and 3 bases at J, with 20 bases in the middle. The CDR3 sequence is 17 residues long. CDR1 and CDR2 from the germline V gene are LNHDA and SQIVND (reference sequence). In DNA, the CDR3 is TGTGCCAGTAGCCCATTCCTCAGGGTCCGGTACACCGGGGAGCTGTTTTTT. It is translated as CASSPFLRVRYTGELFF.

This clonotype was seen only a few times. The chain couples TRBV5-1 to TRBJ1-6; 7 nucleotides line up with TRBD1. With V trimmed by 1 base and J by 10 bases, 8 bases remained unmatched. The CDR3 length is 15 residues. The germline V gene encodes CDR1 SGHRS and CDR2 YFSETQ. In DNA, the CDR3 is TGCGCCAGCAGCTTGAAGACAGGGCCCCAATCACCCCTCCACTTT. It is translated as CASSLKTGPQSPLHF.

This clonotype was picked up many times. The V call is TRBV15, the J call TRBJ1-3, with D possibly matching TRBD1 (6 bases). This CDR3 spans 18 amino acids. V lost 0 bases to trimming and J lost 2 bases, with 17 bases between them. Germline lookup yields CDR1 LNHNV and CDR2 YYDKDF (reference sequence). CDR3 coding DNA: TGTGCCACCAGCAGAGATCGAAGTGATAGGGGGGCTGGAAACACCATATATTTT. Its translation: CATSRDRSDRGAGNTIYF. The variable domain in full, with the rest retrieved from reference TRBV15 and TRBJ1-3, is DAMVIQNPRYQVTQFGKPVTLSCSQTLNHNVMYWYQQKSSQAPKLLFHYYDKDFNNEADTPDNFQSRRPNTSFCFLDIRSPGLGDTAMYLCATSRDRSDRGAGNTIYFGEGSWLTVV.

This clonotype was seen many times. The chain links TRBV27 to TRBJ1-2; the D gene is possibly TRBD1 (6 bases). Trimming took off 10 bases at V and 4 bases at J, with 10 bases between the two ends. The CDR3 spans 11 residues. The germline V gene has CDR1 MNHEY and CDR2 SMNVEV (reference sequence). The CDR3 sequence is CATRTAYGYTF. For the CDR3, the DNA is TGTGCCACGCGGACAGCCTATGGCTACACCTTC.

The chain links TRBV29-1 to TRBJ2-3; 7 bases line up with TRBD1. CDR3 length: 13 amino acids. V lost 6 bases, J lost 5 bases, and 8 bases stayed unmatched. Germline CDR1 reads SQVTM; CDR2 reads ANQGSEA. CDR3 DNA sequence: TGCAGCGTGAGGGGGACAGCAGAAGATACGCAGTATTTT. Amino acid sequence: CSVRGTAEDTQYF.